The 15 T cell receptor beta chains given below trace back to one sample, sequenced in a study of OX40 agonist ivuxolimab in advanced cancers. The library was obtained by the immunoSEQ multiplex PCR assay. The source is immuneACCESS, and TCRdb retained only in-frame sequences with V and J called. Part of the clones is not carried over; for the studies checked, unresolved V genes explain less than half of this, and the remainder is unexplained. The sample table contains about 61,000 clones; only one count was recorded for roughly 90% of them. The top ten clonotypes cover approximately 23% of the sample. This specimen was CD4+ or CD8+ T cells sorted from blood, taken in a trial of the OX40 agonist ivuxolimab. These receptors came from an adult with an advanced solid tumor such as melanoma, head and neck, liver or kidney cancer.

The rearrangement joins TRBV5-6 to TRBJ1-1, with D possibly being TRBD1 (6 bases). This CDR3 has 18 residues. V lost 2 bases, J lost 1 base, and 21 bases lay in between. Germline V gene data show CDR1 as SGHDT and CDR2 as YYEEEE. The CDR3 nucleotides read TGTGCCAGCAGCTTAGAGCGACAGGCTCTAAGGGGGAACACTGAAGCTTTCTTT. It is translated as CASSLERQALRGNTEAFF.

This chain connects TRBV6-5 to TRBJ2-1; 8 bases are shared with TRBD2. The germline V gene encodes CDR1 MNHEY and CDR2 SVGAGI. The CDR3 sequence is 14 residues long. Trimming cost V 3 bases and J 10 bases; bases outside gene matches: 8. CDR3 sequence: CASSYSSGWDEQFF. The CDR3 DNA is TGTGCCAGCAGTTATTCTAGCGGGTGGGACGAGCAGTTCTTC.

The V call is TRBV5-6, the J call TRBJ2-1, with D possibly being TRBD2 (6 bases). The CDR3 is made up of 14 amino acids. Deletions cut 4 bases from V and 9 bases from J, with 17 bases between. Germline V gene data show CDR1 as SGHDT and CDR2 as YYEEEE. This CDR3 reads CASSPGGTRGEQFF. In DNA, the CDR3 is TGTGCCAGCAGCCCGGGCGGGACTCGCGGTGAGCAGTTCTTC.

This clone was detected only once. J is TRBJ1-4 and V is TRBV7-6; D unclear. The germline CDR1 and CDR2 sequences are SGHVS and FNYEAQ. The V gene lost 7 bases and the J gene lost 5 bases, with 8 bases spanning the gap. There are 12 residues in the CDR3. CDR3 amino acids: CASMALNEKLFF. CDR3 in DNA: TGTGCCAGCATGGCACTGAATGAAAAACTGTTTTTT.

The chain links TRBV6-5 to TRBJ2-2; weak D call: TRBD1 (5 bases). The CDR3 loop spans 15 amino acids. Trimming removed 5 bases from V and 0 bases from J, with 10 bases in between. CDR1 and CDR2 from the germline V gene are MNHEY and SVGAGI. CDR3 DNA sequence: TGTGCCAGCAGTAGGACATATCCGAACACCGGGGAGCTGTTTTTT. Its translation: CASSRTYPNTGELFF.

The chain links TRBV6-1 to TRBJ1-5; D is possibly TRBD1 (5 bases). The CDR3 runs to 18 residues. Deletions cut 2 bases from V and 0 bases from J, with 17 bases between. Looked up from germline, CDR1 is MNHNS and CDR2 is SASEGT. This CDR3 reads CASSERSGGDYSNQPQHF. The CDR3 coding sequence is TGTGCCAGCAGTGAACGGTCAGGAGGGGATTATAGCAATCAGCCCCAGCATTTT.

The chain carries TRBV28 and TRBJ2-1; 11 nucleotides match TRBD2. Germline values: CDR1 MDHEN, CDR2 SYDVKM. The CDR3 runs to 18 residues. V shed 1 base, J shed 5 bases, and the junction held 10 bases outside the gene matches. The DNA of the CDR3 is TGTGCCAGCAGTTTATCCCTAGCGGGAGGCCCAACGCACAATGAGCAGTTCTTC. Protein product: CASSLSLAGGPTHNEQFF.

This clone was recorded only once. The rearrangement uses TRBV19 and TRBJ1-3; D is perhaps TRBD1 (5 bases). V lost 5 bases, J lost 0 bases, and 14 bases lay in between. Germline V gene sequence: CDR1 LNHDA, CDR2 SQIVND (reference sequence). This CDR3 is 16 amino acids long. CDR3 sequence (DNA): TGTGCCAGTAGTCAAGGGACGGTTCGCTCTGGAAACACCATATATTTT. This codes for CASSQGTVRSGNTIYF.

The chain recombines TRBV10-3 with TRBJ2-1; 7 positions match TRBD2. The CDR3 extends over 15 amino acids. J lost 15 bases, V lost 2 bases, and 16 bases had no gene match. Germline CDR1 reads ENHRY; CDR2 reads SYGVKD. CDR3 loop: CAISELASGPRGRFF. The CDR3 region has the DNA TGTGCCATCAGTGAGCTCGCTAGCGGCCCGAGGGGCAGGTTCTTC.

The gene calls are TRBV28 and TRBJ2-3; a weak D match, TRBD1 (5 bases). This CDR3 contains 17 residues. Germline-derived CDR1 and CDR2 are MDHEN and SYDVKM. Trimming took 4 bases from V and 1 from J, leaving 18 bases between them. This CDR3 reads CASSSLSQVPRTDTQYF. As DNA, the CDR3 is TGTGCCAGCAGTTCCCTATCACAGGTCCCCCGCACAGATACGCAGTATTTT.

This chain joins TRBV6-5 and TRBJ2-7; the D is unclear. Per the germline V gene, CDR1 is MNHEY and CDR2 is SVGAGI. This CDR3 is built from 14 residues. V lost 3 bases, J lost 4 bases, and 13 bases lay in between. The CDR3 DNA is TGTGCCAGCAGTTATTCCATAGGGCTGTACGAGCAGTACTTC. It yields the protein CASSYSIGLYEQYF.

The CDR3 DNA follows: TGTGCCAGCAGCTTAATGGGACCCCCGAACACTGAAGCTTTCTTT. Amino acids: CASSLMGPPNTEAFF. The V and J genes are TRBV13 and TRBJ1-1; TRBD1 is a possible D gene (5 bases). CDR1 and CDR2 (germline): PRHDT, FYEKMQ (reference sequence). The V end was cut by 2 bases, the J end by 1 base, with 11 bases between. CDR3 length: 15 amino acids. Full variable domain (missing parts from reference TRBV13 and TRBJ1-1): AAGVIQSPRHLIKEKRETATLKCYPIPRHDTVYWYQQGPGQDPQFLISFYEKMQSDKGSIPDRFSAQQFSDYHSELNMSSLELGDSALYFCASSLMGPPNTEAFFGQGTRLTVV.

The chain combines TRBV7-6 with TRBJ2-3, with TRBD1 as a possible D gene (5 bases). The germline V and J ends were trimmed by 2 bases and 2 bases, with 11 bases remaining between them. The CDR3 totals 15 residues. Per the germline V gene, CDR1 is SGHVS and CDR2 is FNYEAQ. DNA of the CDR3: TGTGCCAGCAGCTTAAGTGACAGAAACACAGATACGCAGTATTTT. The encoded protein is CASSLSDRNTDTQYF.

This chain joins TRBV2 and TRBJ2-3; perhaps TRBD1 as D (6 bases). This CDR3 region has 13 residues. V lost 8 bases to trimming and J lost 2 bases, with 11 bases between them. CDR1 is SNHLY, CDR2 FYNNEI, per germline. CDR3 loop: CASEGHHTDTQYF. The CDR3 DNA reads as TGTGCCAGCGAGGGACACCACACAGATACGCAGTATTTT. Full variable domain (rest looked up from reference TRBV2 and TRBJ2-3): EPEVTQTPSHQVTQMGQEVILRCVPISNHLYFYWYRQILGQKVEFLVSFYNNEISEKSEIFDDQFSVERPDGSNFTLKIRSTKLEDSAMYFCASEGHHTDTQYFGPGTRLTVL.

The chain has TRBV6-5 and TRBJ1-2, with D possibly matching TRBD1 (5 bases). The CDR3 is 13 residues long. The V gene's germline CDR1 is MNHEY and CDR2 SVGAGI. Trimming took off 6 bases at V and 3 bases at J, with 11 bases between the two ends. CDR3: CASRRDGYYGYTF. The CDR3 DNA follows: TGTGCCAGCAGAAGGGACGGATACTATGGCTACACCTTC.